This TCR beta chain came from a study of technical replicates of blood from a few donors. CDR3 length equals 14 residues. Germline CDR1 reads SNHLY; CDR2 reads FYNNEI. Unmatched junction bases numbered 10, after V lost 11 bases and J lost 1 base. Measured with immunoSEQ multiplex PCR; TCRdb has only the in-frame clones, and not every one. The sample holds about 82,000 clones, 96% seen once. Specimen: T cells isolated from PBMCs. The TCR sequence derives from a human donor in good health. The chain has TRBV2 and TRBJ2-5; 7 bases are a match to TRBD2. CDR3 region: CACEMGGTQETQYF. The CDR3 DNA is TGTGCCTGCGAAATGGGGGGGACCCAAGAGACCCAGTACTTC.